The rows below give T cell receptor beta chains drawn from one sample of a study of blood T cell repertoires in COVID-19. Profiled with immunoSEQ multiplex PCR; TCRdb holds only in-frame clones, not every one. The sample records about 250,000 clones, 83% being singletons. The sample was peripheral blood. Receptors were obtained from a human donor in a cohort sampled during active COVID-19. Both conserved end residues are part of each CDR3. The D gene is left open where the match is weak. Where a row states a size, it is once, few, many or the class of an expanded clone; other rows omit it.

clone size | J gene | V gene | D gene | CDR3 DNA | CDR3 protein
- | TRBJ1-2 | TRBV30 | - | TGTGCCTGGAGTGTACGGGGTCCGCGGCGGGGCTACACCTTC | CAWSVRGPRRGYTF
- | TRBJ2-1 | TRBV19 | - | TGTGCCAGTAGTATTCTAACTACAAATGAGCAGTTCTTC | CASSILTTNEQFF
- | TRBJ2-3 | TRBV11-2 | TRBD2 | TGTGCCAGCAGCCCACGGGTTAGCGGGGGGTTAGATACGCAGTATTTT | CASSPRVSGGLDTQYF
once | TRBJ1-6 | TRBV10-3 | TRBD1 | TGTGCCATCAGTCCTGGGACAGCGGTTTCACCCCTCCACTTT | CAISPGTAVSPLHF
once | TRBJ2-5 | TRBV7-6 | - | TGTGCCAGCAGCTTAGAACCGGGCTCGGGGGAGACCCAGTACTTC | CASSLEPGSGETQYF
- | TRBJ1-1 | TRBV20-1 | TRBD1 | TGCAGTGCTAGTTTAGCGCGAGGGGGCGGCACTGAAGCTTTCTTT | CSASLARGGGTEAFF
- | TRBJ2-2 | TRBV19 | - | TGTGCCAGTAGTATGTGGGGGCACACCGGGGAGCTGTTTTTT | CASSMWGHTGELFF
- | TRBJ1-4 | TRBV29-1 | - | TGCAGCGTAGTCTATAATGAAAAACTGTTTTTT | CSVVYNEKLFF
- | TRBJ1-2 | TRBV11-3 | - | TGTGCCAGCAGCTCAGAGCGAGGATCAGGGGACTATGGCTACACCTTC | CASSSERGSGDYGYTF
- | TRBJ1-5 | TRBV19 | - | TGTGCCAGTAACTTCCGGGGAGGAAATCAGCCCCAGCATTTT | CASNFRGGNQPQHF
- | TRBJ2-5 | TRBV2 | TRBD2 | TGTGCCAGCCGCCGTGGGCTAGCGGGACCCCAAGAGACCCAGTACTTC | CASRRGLAGPQETQYF
- | TRBJ1-2 | TRBV6-4 | - | TGTGCCAGCAGCCCGGAGCATCTAGCTAACTATGGCTACACCTTC | CASSPEHLANYGYTF
- | TRBJ1-5 | TRBV19 | - | TGTGCCAGTAGAGGTGGCAGGGTAGGCCAGCCCCAGCATTTT | CASRGGRVGQPQHF
- | TRBJ1-1 | TRBV11-2 | TRBD1 | TGTGCCAGCAGCCTTTGGACAGGGAGGAATACTGAAGCTTTCTTT | CASSLWTGRNTEAFF
- | TRBJ1-2 | TRBV19 | - | TGTGCCAGTAGTATCTTCGGGGTTCAGGACTATGGCTACACCTTC | CASSIFGVQDYGYTF
few | TRBJ2-3 | TRBV10-1 | - | TGCGCCAGCAGTGCAGGGAAAGATACGCAGTATTTT | CASSAGKDTQYF
- | TRBJ1-1 | TRBV19 | - | TGTGCCAGTAGTATAGGACAGGAGTACACTGAAGCTTTCTTT | CASSIGQEYTEAFF
- | TRBJ2-1 | TRBV6-1 | TRBD2 | TGTGCCAGCAGTGAACTGCCTGACGGGAGGTCCAATGAGCAGTTCTTC | CASSELPDGRSNEQFF
few | TRBJ2-1 | TRBV5-5 | - | TGTGCCAGCAGCTTACTGCAGGTAACCTACAATGAGCAGTTCTTC | CASSLLQVTYNEQFF
- | TRBJ1-5 | TRBV5-1 | TRBD1 | TGCGCCAGCAGCATAGGACAGGGAAATCAGCCCCAGCATTTT | CASSIGQGNQPQHF
- | TRBJ2-5 | TRBV6-2/TRBV6-3 | TRBD1 | TGTGCCAGCAGTTACGGTCAGGGGGCAAGGACCCAGTACTTC | CASSYGQGARTQYF
- | TRBJ2-1 | TRBV19 | TRBD2 | TGTGCCAGTAGTATCCTGGGGAGGGCAGGCAATGAGCAGTTCTTC | CASSILGRAGNEQFF